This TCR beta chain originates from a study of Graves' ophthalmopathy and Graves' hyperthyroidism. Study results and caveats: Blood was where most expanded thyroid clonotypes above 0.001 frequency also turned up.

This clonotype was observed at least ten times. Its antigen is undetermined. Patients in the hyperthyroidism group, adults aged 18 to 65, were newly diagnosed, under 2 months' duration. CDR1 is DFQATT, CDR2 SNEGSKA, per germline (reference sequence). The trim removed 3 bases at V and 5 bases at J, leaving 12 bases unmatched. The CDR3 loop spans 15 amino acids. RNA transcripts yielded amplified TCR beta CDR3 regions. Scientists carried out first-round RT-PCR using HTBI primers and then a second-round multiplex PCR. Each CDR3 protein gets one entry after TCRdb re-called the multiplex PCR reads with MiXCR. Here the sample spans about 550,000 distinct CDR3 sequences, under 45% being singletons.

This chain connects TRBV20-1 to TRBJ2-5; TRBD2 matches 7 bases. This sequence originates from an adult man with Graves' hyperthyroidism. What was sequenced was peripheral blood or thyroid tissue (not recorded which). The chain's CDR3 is CSASPPRGSAETQYF. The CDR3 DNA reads TGCAGTGCTAGTCCCCCCCGCGGGAGCGCGGAGACCCAGTACTTC.